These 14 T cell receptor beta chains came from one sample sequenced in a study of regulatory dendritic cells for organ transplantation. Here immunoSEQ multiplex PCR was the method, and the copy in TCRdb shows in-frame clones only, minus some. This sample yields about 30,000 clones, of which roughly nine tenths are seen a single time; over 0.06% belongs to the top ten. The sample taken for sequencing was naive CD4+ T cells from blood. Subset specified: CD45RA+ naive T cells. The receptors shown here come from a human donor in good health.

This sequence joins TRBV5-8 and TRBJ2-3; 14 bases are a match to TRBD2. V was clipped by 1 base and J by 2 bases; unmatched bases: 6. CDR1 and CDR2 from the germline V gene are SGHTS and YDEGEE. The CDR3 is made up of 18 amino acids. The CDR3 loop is CASSLSRLAGGITDTQYF. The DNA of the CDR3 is TGTGCCAGCAGCTTGAGCCGACTAGCGGGGGGGATCACAGATACGCAGTATTTT.

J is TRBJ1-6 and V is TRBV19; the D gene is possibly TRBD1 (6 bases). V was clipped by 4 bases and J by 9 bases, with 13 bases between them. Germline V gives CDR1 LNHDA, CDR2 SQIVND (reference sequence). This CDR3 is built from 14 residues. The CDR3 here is CASSSITGSSPLHF. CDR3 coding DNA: TGTGCCAGTAGTAGTATAACAGGGAGTTCACCCCTCCACTTT.

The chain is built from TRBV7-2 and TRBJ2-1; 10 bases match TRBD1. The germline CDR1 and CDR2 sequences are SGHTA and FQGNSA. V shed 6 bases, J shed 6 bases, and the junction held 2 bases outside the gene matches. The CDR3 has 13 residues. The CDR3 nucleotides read TGTGCCAGCAGGACAGGGGGCTTCAATGAGCAGTTCTTC. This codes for CASRTGGFNEQFF.

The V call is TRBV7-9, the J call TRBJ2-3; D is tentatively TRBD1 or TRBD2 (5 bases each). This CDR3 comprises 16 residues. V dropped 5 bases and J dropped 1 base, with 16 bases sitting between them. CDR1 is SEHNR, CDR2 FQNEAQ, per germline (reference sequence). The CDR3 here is CASSITGTVGTDTQYF. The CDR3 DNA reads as TGTGCCAGCAGCATAACCGGGACGGTGGGCACAGATACGCAGTATTTT. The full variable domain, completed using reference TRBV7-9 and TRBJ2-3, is DTGVSQNPRHKITKRGQNVTFRCDPISEHNRLYWYRQTLGQGPEFLTYFQNEAQLEKSRLLSDRFSAERPKGSFSTLEIQRTEQGDSAMYLCASSITGTVGTDTQYFGPGTRLTVL.

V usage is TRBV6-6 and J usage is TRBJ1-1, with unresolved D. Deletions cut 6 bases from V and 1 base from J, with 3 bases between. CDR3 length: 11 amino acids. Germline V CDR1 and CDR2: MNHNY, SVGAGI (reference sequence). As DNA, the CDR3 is TGTGCCAGCAGCCCGAACACTGAAGCTTTCTTT. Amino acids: CASSPNTEAFF.

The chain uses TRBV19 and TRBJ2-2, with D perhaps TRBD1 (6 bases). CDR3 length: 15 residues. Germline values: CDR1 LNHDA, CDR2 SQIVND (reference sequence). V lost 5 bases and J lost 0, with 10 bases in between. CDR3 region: CASSPGHTNTGELFF. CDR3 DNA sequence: TGTGCCAGTAGTCCGGGACACACGAACACCGGGGAGCTGTTTTTT.

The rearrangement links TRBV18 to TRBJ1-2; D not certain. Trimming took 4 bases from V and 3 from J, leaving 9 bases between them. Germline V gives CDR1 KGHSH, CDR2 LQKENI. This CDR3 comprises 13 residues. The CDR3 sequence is CASSQGLDYGYTF. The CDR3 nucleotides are TGTGCCAGCTCACAGGGTTTGGACTATGGCTACACCTTC.

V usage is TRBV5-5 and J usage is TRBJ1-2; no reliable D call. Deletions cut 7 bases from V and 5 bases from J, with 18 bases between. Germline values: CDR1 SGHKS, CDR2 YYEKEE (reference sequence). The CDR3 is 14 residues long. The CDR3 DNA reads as TGTGCCAGCTCCCGTCTAGACAACTCGTATGGCTACACCTTC. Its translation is CASSRLDNSYGYTF.

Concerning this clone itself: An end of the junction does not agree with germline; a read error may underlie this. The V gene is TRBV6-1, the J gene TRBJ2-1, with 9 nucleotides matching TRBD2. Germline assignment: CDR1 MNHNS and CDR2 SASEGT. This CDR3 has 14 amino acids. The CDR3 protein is CASSEVLAGLLWIF. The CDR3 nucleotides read TGTGCCAGCAGTGAGGTGCTAGCGGGATTGTTATGGATCTTC.

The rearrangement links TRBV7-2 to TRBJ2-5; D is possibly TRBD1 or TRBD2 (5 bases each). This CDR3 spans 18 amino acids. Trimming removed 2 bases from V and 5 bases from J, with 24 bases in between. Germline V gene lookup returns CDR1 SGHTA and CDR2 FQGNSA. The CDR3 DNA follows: TGTGCCAGCAGCTTAATCGCCAGCTCCTTTACTAGGGGCGAGACCCAGTACTTC. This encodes CASSLIASSFTRGETQYF.

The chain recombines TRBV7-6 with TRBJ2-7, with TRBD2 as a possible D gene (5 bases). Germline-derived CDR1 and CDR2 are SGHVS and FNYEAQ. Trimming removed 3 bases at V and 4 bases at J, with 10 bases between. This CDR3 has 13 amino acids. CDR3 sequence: CASSLTGNYEQYF. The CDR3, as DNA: TGTGCCAGCAGCTTGACGGGAAATTACGAGCAGTACTTC.

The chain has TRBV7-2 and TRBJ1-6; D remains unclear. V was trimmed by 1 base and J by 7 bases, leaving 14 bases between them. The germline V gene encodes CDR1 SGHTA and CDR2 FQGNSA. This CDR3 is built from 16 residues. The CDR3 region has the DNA TGTGCCAGCAGCTTAGTCGGCAGTGCAGAAAATTCACCCCTCCACTTT. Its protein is CASSLVGSAENSPLHF.

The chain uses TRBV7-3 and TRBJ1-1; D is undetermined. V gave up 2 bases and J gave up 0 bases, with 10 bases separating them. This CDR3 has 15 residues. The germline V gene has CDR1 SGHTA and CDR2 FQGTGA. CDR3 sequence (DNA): TGTGCCAGCAGCTTAGGGCGGGGTATGAACACTGAAGCTTTCTTT. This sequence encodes CASSLGRGMNTEAFF.

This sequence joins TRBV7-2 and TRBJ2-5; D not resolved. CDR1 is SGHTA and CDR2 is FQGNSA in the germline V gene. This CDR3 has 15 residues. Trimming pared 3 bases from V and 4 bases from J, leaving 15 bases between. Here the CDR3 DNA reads TGTGCCAGCAGCTTTCAAAGGATGGCTGGAGAGACCCAGTACTTC. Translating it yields CASSFQRMAGETQYF.